The T cell receptor (beta chain) described here comes from a study of CD8 T cells in ankylosing spondylitis. This clonotype was seen more than once but under ten times. The antigen is unknown. In germline, CDR1 is LGHDT, CDR2 YNNKEL (reference sequence). The CDR3 is made up of 21 amino acids. J lost 4 bases, V lost 4 bases, and 18 bases had no gene match. Whole-study findings and limits: The authors reported significant enrichment of disease-linked clones in matched ankylosing spondylitis synovial fluid. A CD8+ phenotype characterized the disease-linked clones, which were relatively rare in peripheral blood.

TCRdb processed the 5' RACE reads anew with MiXCR; each CDR3 protein has one entry. The data show about 160,000 distinct CDR3 sequences, about 16% seen once. This rearrangement joins TRBV3-1 to TRBJ2-1; 14 nucleotides align to TRBD2. This sequence was found in a male donor with ankylosing spondylitis or in good health (not recorded which). The sequenced sample was blood, either unsorted or a sorted T cell fraction (not recorded which). CDR3 nucleotide sequence: TGTGCCAGCAGCCCCGGCAACTCCGGGACTAGCGGGAGAGGGAGATACAATGAGCAGTTCTTC. It specifies CASSPGNSGTSGRGRYNEQFF.